The clone carrying this TCR beta chain was detected many times. Its antigen is still unknown. These data come from a study of T-cell memory formation after mild COVID-19. Overall study results and limits: Among contracting clones, CD4+ were mainly CM/EM and CD8+ enriched in EMRA. A second wave of clones peaked on day 37, and their SARS-CoV-2 specificity went unconfirmed. Clones that contracted from day 15 to 85 had balanced CD4/CD8; later expanders were CD4+ biased.

The CDR3 totals 11 residues. The V gene's germline CDR1 is SGHDT and CDR2 YYEEEE. V lost 2 bases, J lost 6 bases, and 4 bases lay in between. Researchers used 5'RACE with constant-segment primers to make TCR alpha and TCR beta cDNA libraries that carry sample barcodes and UMIs. TCRdb re-derived calls from the 5' RACE reads in MiXCR, one entry per CDR3 protein. Seen here are about 300,000 distinct CDR3 sequences, approximately 19% observed once, and the top ten hold over 20%. The chain links TRBV5-6 to TRBJ2-3; no clear D. The receptor was isolated from a man aged 18 to 30 who had mild COVID-19 (a few samples of this study predate the infection). Cell type and time point are not known. The sequenced sample was PBMCs or a T cell subset sorted from them (not recorded which). The chain's CDR3 is CASSFYDTQYF. CDR3 sequence (DNA): TGTGCCAGCAGCTTCTATGATACGCAGTATTTT.